A single sample gave rise to the 6 T cell receptor beta chains below, sequenced in a study of blood T cell repertoires in COVID-19. Method: immunoSEQ multiplex PCR; TCRdb's copy keeps in-frame clones and lacks some. The table has nearly 70,000 clones, roughly 88% seen once. Sequenced: peripheral blood. The receptors were gathered from an older woman with acute or convalescent COVID-19.

The chain joins TRBV6-5 to TRBJ1-2; 7 bases fit TRBD1. The CDR3 extends over 13 amino acids. V dropped 8 bases and J dropped 5; count of bases not matched to a gene: 8. Looked up from germline, CDR1 is MNHEY and CDR2 is SVGAGI. The CDR3 reads CASAPGQIYGYTF. The CDR3 DNA is TGTGCCAGCGCTCCGGGACAGATTTATGGCTACACCTTC.

This clone was seen a handful of times. The genes are TRBV5-6 and TRBJ2-7; a weak D match, TRBD2 (5 bases). Deletions cut 4 bases from V and 2 bases from J, with 13 bases between. This CDR3 comprises 14 residues. From germline, CDR1 is SGHDT and CDR2 YYEEEE. The CDR3 DNA sequence: TGTGCCAGCAGCATCGAGGGAACGACCTACGAGCAGTACTTC. It codes for CASSIEGTTYEQYF. Complete variable domain (other parts from reference TRBV5-6 and TRBJ2-7): DAGVTQSPTHLIKTRGQQVTLRCSPKSGHDTVSWYQQALGQGPQFIFQYYEEEERQRGNFPDRFSGHQFPNYSSELNVNALLLGDSALYLCASSIEGTTYEQYFGPGTRLTVT.

The rearrangement joins TRBV6-5 to TRBJ1-2; D call uncertain. Germline V gene sequence: CDR1 MNHEY, CDR2 SVGAGI. The CDR3 totals 15 residues. The germline V and J ends were trimmed by 7 bases and 6 bases, with 21 bases remaining between them. The CDR3 sequence: CASTGGPRGRDGYTF. In DNA form, the CDR3 reads TGTGCCAGCACTGGAGGGCCAAGAGGAAGGGATGGCTACACCTTC.

This clone was seen only a few times. V and J are TRBV5-1 and TRBJ1-1; no reliable D call. The V gene's germline CDR1 is SGHRS and CDR2 YFSETQ. The CDR3 runs to 14 residues. V was pared by 0 bases and J by 5 bases, with 11 bases between. The DNA of the CDR3 is TGCGCCAGCAGCTTGGCGGGGATGGGGACTGAAGCTTTCTTT. It yields the protein CASSLAGMGTEAFF.

The chain joins TRBV4-3 to TRBJ1-1, with 7 positions matching TRBD1. CDR1 is LGHNA, CDR2 YSLEER, per germline. Trimming took 3 bases from V and 1 from J; bases not matched to a gene: 5. The CDR3 consists of 15 residues. The DNA of the CDR3 is TGCGCCAGCAGCCAGGGGACAGAGGCGAACACTGAAGCTTTCTTT. The encoded protein is CASSQGTEANTEAFF.

This chain joins TRBV7-8 and TRBJ1-6; possibly TRBD1 for D (5 bases). V was pared by 3 bases and J by 9 bases, with 18 bases between. CDR1 SGHVS and CDR2 FQNEAQ come from the germline V gene. The CDR3 runs to 16 residues. CDR3 DNA sequence: TGTGCCAGCAGCTTCGCGGGGGTCTCGCAATTTTCACCCCTCCACTTT. Translation gives CASSFAGVSQFSPLHF.